This T cell receptor beta chain was found in a study of cytomegalovirus exposure and HLA in healthy donors. Study as a whole: The Caucasian-associated ancestry cluster contained 65% to 85% of the 300 to 450 genotyped donors. Study-wide results and limits: Cytomegalovirus association was listed for approximately 160 TCR beta chains.

Details on this clone: Antigen unknown.

Donors consisted of healthy bone marrow donors. PCR amplification relied on 60 Vbeta primers (plus 13 Jbeta primers). The protocol was immunoSEQ multiplex PCR, while the TCRdb copy is restricted to in-frame clones and leaves out a portion. The repertoire holds about 130,000 clones, around 74% seen once, with less than 4% in the top ten. CDR3 size: 14 residues. Trimming cost V 0 bases and J 5 bases, with 10 bases left between them. Germline V gene sequence: CDR1 SGHTA, CDR2 FQGTGA. The origin of this receptor is a man aged 25-40 years in good health and CMV-seronegative. The chain uses TRBV7-3 and TRBJ1-1; D is possibly TRBD1 (5 bases). What was sequenced was PBMCs. The CDR3 DNA follows: TGTGCCAGCAGCTTAACGGCAGGGAATACTGAAGCTTTCTTT. It is translated as CASSLTAGNTEAFF.